Presented here are 10 T cell receptor beta chains from one specimen sequenced in a study of CD4+ T cells in melanoma. Sequencing used immunoSEQ multiplex PCR; TCRdb keeps in-frame clones, though not all of them. The sample totals just under 85 clones. The sequenced sample was a T cell line or clone, from whole sample or a sorted T cell fraction (not recorded which). These receptors were obtained from a human donor with melanoma. Some clones in this sample may be carry-over from other donors' samples.

This clone was seen a handful of times. V and J are TRBV5-1 and TRBJ1-1; 7 nucleotides match TRBD1. The V gene end was trimmed by 3 bases and the J gene end by 3 bases; junction bases not matched to a gene: 8. The germline CDR1 and CDR2 sequences are SGHRS and YFSETQ. The CDR3 has 15 residues. Here the CDR3 DNA reads TGCGCCAGCAGCTATACAGGGGTAGTGGACACTGAAGCTTTCTTT. Its translation is CASSYTGVVDTEAFF.

A few counts support this clone. V gene TRBV7-8 combines with J gene TRBJ2-5, with unresolved D. The CDR3 consists of 11 residues. Trimming cost V 5 bases and J 7 bases, with 8 bases left between them. Germline V CDR1 and CDR2: SGHVS, FQNEAQ. The CDR3 loop is CASSPGWTQYF. DNA for the CDR3: TGTGCCAGCAGCCCCGGGTGGACCCAGTACTTC.

The CDR3 here is CASSPGRAEKLFF. The CDR3 region has the DNA TGTGCCAGCAGTCCGGGGAGAGCGGAAAAACTGTTTTTT. This sequence joins TRBV2 and TRBJ1-4; D is uncertain. The V and J ends lost 5 bases and 8 bases respectively, with 12 bases between them. Germline CDR1 SNHLY, CDR2 FYNNEI. This CDR3 comprises 13 residues.

This sequence joins TRBV27 and TRBJ2-3; D is undetermined. Germline CDR1 is MNHEY and CDR2 is SMNVEV (reference sequence). CDR3 size: 15 residues. Trimming pared 6 bases from V and 3 bases from J, leaving 16 bases between. The CDR3 region has the DNA TGTGCCAGCAGCAACGTGAAGCTATTAACAGATACGCAGTATTTT. This translates into CASSNVKLLTDTQYF.

This clone has more than one count but fewer than ten. The chain employs TRBV4-2 and TRBJ2-3; perhaps TRBD1 as D (6 bases). There are 15 residues in the CDR3. Germline V gene lookup returns CDR1 LGHNA and CDR2 YNFKEQ. V was pared by 1 base and J by 1 base, with 9 bases between. CDR3 in amino acids: CASSQVWTGTDTQYF. As DNA, the CDR3 is TGTGCCAGCAGCCAAGTCTGGACAGGCACAGATACGCAGTATTTT.

The V and J genes are TRBV28 and TRBJ2-2; possibly TRBD1 for D (5 bases). Germline-derived CDR1 and CDR2 are MDHEN and SYDVKM. The germline V and J ends were trimmed by 4 bases and 7 bases, with 19 bases remaining between them. The length of the CDR3 is 16 residues. CDR3 residues: CASSSPNIQGHGELFF. In DNA, the CDR3 is TGTGCCAGCAGTTCCCCGAACATCCAGGGTCACGGGGAGCTGTTTTTT.

The chain links TRBV29-1 to TRBJ2-3, with a tentative D call TRBD2 (5 bases). CDR3 size: 12 residues. Trimming shortened V by 7 bases and J by 2 bases, and 10 bases separated the two germline ends. CDR1 SQVTM and CDR2 ANQGSEA come from the germline V gene. CDR3 in amino acids: CSGELDTDTQYF. DNA for the CDR3: TGCAGCGGGGAACTAGACACAGATACGCAGTATTTT.

The chain recombines TRBV6-4 with TRBJ2-7; no clear D. Germline loops: CDR1 MRHNA, CDR2 SNTAGT. Trimming left V 7 bases short and J 4 bases short, with 26 bases between. CDR3 size: 17 residues. CDR3 in DNA: TGTGCCAGCAATTATAATCTTGGTACCCAGACTGGTTACGAGCAGTACTTC. Residues: CASNYNLGTQTGYEQYF.

The rearrangement uses TRBV29-1 and TRBJ2-3; D remains ambiguous. V lost 2 bases and J 0 bases, leaving 3 bases between the germline ends. There are 12 residues in the CDR3. CDR1 and CDR2 (germline): SQVTM, ANQGSEA. The CDR3 coding sequence is TGCAGCGTTGAAACCAGCACAGATACGCAGTATTTT. Translation: CSVETSTDTQYF.

CDR3 in amino acids: CASSLDSSTNEKLFF. CDR3 DNA sequence: TGTGCCAGCAGTTTGGACAGCTCAACTAATGAAAAACTGTTTTTT. The chain links TRBV28 to TRBJ1-4, with D tentatively TRBD1 (6 bases). The V gene's germline CDR1 is MDHEN and CDR2 SYDVKM. V lost 3 bases to trimming and J lost 0 bases, with 8 bases between them. CDR3 length: 15 residues.